The 12 T cell receptor beta chains listed next were all sequenced from one sample in a study of cytomegalovirus exposure and HLA in healthy donors. PCR amplification relied on 60 Vbeta primers (plus 13 Jbeta primers). TCRdb keeps only in-frame clones here, not all; method: immunoSEQ multiplex PCR. The repertoire holds 150,000 or so clones, 70% to 90% seen once, with approximately 8.5% in the top ten. Sequencing was done on a sample of PBMCs. These receptors came from a man younger than 35 in good health and CMV-seropositive.

V gene TRBV9 combines with J gene TRBJ1-1; D uncertain. Germline V gene data show CDR1 as SGDLS and CDR2 as YYNGEE. This CDR3 is 13 amino acids long. V was trimmed by 1 base and J by 1 base, leaving 5 bases between them. Written as DNA, the CDR3 is TGTGCCAGCAGCGTATTAGAGAACACTGAAGCTTTCTTT. Protein sequence: CASSVLENTEAFF.

Only one count was recorded for this clone. The rearrangement uses TRBV7-9 and TRBJ1-2; 7 nucleotides match TRBD1. CDR3 size: 16 residues. The germline V gene encodes CDR1 SEHNR and CDR2 FQNEAQ (reference sequence). Losses at the gene ends were 5 bases for V and 2 bases for J; bases not matched to a gene: 11. Here the CDR3 DNA reads TGTGCCAGCAGCAGACTCCCAGGGGGAGCGAACTATGGCTACACCTTC. It encodes CASSRLPGGANYGYTF. The full variable domain, with the rest looked up from reference TRBV7-9 and TRBJ1-2, is DTGVSQNPRHKITKRGQNVTFRCDPISEHNRLYWYRQTLGQGPEFLTYFQNEAQLEKSRLLSDRFSAERPKGSFSTLEIQRTEQGDSAMYLCASSRLPGGANYGYTFGSGTRLTVV.

This clone was recorded once. This CDR3 is CASSINRVGETQYF. CDR3 DNA: TGTGCCAGTAGTATAAACAGGGTGGGAGAGACCCAGTACTTC. The chain links TRBV19 to TRBJ2-5; possible D gene TRBD1, 6 bases. The V end was cut by 2 bases, the J end by 4 bases, with 11 bases between. The CDR3 extends over 14 amino acids. Germline CDR1 and CDR2: LNHDA and SQIVND (reference sequence).

The V gene is TRBV29-1, the J gene TRBJ2-7; no reliable D call. V lost 2 bases and J 4 bases, leaving 9 bases between the germline ends. The CDR3 contains 12 residues. The germline CDR1 and CDR2 sequences are SQVTM and ANQGSEA. CDR3 sequence: CSVETRPYEQYF. CDR3 DNA sequence: TGCAGCGTTGAAACCAGGCCTTACGAGCAGTACTTC.

This sequence joins TRBV4-1 and TRBJ2-5, with D perhaps matching TRBD1 (5 bases). The CDR3 spans 16 residues. The V end was cut by 1 base, the J end by 2 bases, with 14 bases between. Germline loops: CDR1 MGHRA, CDR2 YSYEKL. The CDR3 region has the DNA TGCGCCAGCAGCCAAGTTCAATCTAGGACACAAGAGACCCAGTACTTC. Its protein is CASSQVQSRTQETQYF.

The genes are TRBV7-8 and TRBJ2-1, with 8 bases lining up with TRBD2. Germline V gene sequence: CDR1 SGHVS, CDR2 FQNEAQ. V lost 3 bases and J lost 5; bases outside the gene matches: 6. The CDR3 extends over 15 amino acids. The DNA for the CDR3 is TGTGCCAGCAGCTTCGGAGCTAGCGGGCACAATGAGCAGTTCTTC. Amino acid sequence: CASSFGASGHNEQFF. Combining the CDR3 with reference TRBV7-8 and TRBJ2-1 gives the whole variable domain GAGVSQSPRYKVAKRGQDVALRCDPISGHVSLFWYQQALGQGPEFLTYFQNEAQLDKSGLPSDRFFAERPEGSVSTLKIQRTQQEDSAVYLCASSFGASGHNEQFFGPGTRLTVL.

The V call is TRBV7-8, the J call TRBJ2-7, with D maybe TRBD1 (5 bases). Between the trimmed V and J ends, which lost 4 bases and 3 bases, there was a span of 13 bases. There are 14 residues in the CDR3. Germline-derived CDR1 and CDR2 are SGHVS and FQNEAQ. The CDR3 is CASSSTTALYEQYF. The CDR3 DNA is TGTGCCAGCAGCTCTACGACAGCGCTCTACGAGCAGTACTTC.

This clone came up once. The V call is TRBV6-5, the J call TRBJ2-7, with D possibly matching TRBD2 (5 bases). The V gene lost 5 bases and the J gene lost 0 bases, with 14 bases spanning the gap. The germline CDR1 and CDR2 sequences are MNHEY and SVGAGI. The CDR3 is made up of 15 amino acids. The CDR3 here is CASSRVKADSYEQYF. CDR3 coding DNA: TGTGCCAGCAGTAGGGTTAAAGCGGACTCCTACGAGCAGTACTTC.

J is TRBJ2-7 and V is TRBV10-3; D is possibly TRBD1 (5 bases). Germline V CDR1 and CDR2: ENHRY, SYGVKD. V gave up 0 bases and J gave up 2 bases, with 8 bases separating them. The CDR3 extends over 14 amino acids. The DNA of the CDR3 is TGTGCCATCAGTGAGTCCCTACAGGCCTACGAGCAGTACTTC. Amino acids: CAISESLQAYEQYF.

A single count supports this clone. The chain uses TRBV27 and TRBJ2-3, with D unclear. CDR1 and CDR2 (germline): MNHEY, SMNVEV (reference sequence). The CDR3 runs 15 residues. Deletions cut 2 bases from V and 1 base from J, with 10 bases between. This chain's CDR3 is CASSLRRGRTDTQYF. In DNA, the CDR3 is TGTGCCAGCAGTTTAAGGCGTGGGCGCACAGATACGCAGTATTTT.

The chain combines TRBV14 with TRBJ1-1; TRBD1 matches at 8 bases. The V segment lost 3 bases and the J segment 4 bases; nucleotides outside the gene matches: 7. CDR1 and CDR2 (germline): SGHDN, FVKESK. CDR3 size: 15 residues. CDR3 sequence reads: CASSHPTGVGTEAFF. CDR3 nucleotide sequence: TGTGCCAGCAGCCACCCGACAGGGGTGGGCACTGAAGCTTTCTTT. Filled out from reference TRBV14 and TRBJ1-1, the complete variable domain reads EAGVTQFPSHSVIEKGQTVTLRCDPISGHDNLYWYRRVMGKEIKFLLHFVKESKQDESGMPNNRFLAERTGGTYSTLKVQPAELEDSGVYFCASSHPTGVGTEAFFGQGTRLTVV.

This chain links TRBV9 with TRBJ2-1, with 13 bases matching TRBD2. Germline CDR1 reads SGDLS; CDR2 reads YYNGEE. The V segment lost 3 bases and the J segment 5 bases; nucleotides outside the gene matches: 8. The CDR3 has 17 amino acids. The CDR3 here is CASSGPTSGGDNNEQFF. The CDR3 DNA follows: TGTGCCAGCAGCGGACCAACTAGCGGGGGGGACAACAATGAGCAGTTCTTC.